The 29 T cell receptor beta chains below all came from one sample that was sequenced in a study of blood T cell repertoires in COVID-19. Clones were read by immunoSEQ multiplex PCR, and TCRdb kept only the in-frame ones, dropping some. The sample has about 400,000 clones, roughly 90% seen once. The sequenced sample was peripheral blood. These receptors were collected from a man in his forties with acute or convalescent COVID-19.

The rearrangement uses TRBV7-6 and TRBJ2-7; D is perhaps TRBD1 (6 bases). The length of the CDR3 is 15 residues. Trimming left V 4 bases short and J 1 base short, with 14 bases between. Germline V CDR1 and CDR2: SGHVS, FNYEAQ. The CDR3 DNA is TGTGCCAGCAGCTCTTATAAGGACAGTTCCTACGAGCAGTACTTC. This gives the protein CASSSYKDSSYEQYF.

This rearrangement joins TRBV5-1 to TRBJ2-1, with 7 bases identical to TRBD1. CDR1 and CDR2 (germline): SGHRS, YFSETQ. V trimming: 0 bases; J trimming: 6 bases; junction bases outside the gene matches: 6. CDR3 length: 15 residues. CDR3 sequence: CASSLEYRGVNEQFF. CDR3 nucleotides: TGCGCCAGCAGCTTGGAGTACAGGGGTGTCAATGAGCAGTTCTTC.

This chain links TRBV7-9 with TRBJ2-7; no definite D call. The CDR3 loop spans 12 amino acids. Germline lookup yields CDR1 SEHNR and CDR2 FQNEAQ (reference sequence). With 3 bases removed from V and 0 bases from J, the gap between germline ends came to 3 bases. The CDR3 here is CASSFSSYEQYF. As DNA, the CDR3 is TGTGCCAGCAGCTTCAGCTCCTACGAGCAGTACTTC.

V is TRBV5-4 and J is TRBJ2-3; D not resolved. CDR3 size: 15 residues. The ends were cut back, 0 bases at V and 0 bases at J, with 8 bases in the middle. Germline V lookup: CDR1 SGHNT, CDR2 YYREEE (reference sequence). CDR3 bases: TGTGCCAGCAGCTTGGACAGAACTAGCACAGATACGCAGTATTTT. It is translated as CASSLDRTSTDTQYF.

The CDR3 region is CAWSGVNYGYTF. For the CDR3, the DNA is TGTGCCTGGAGCGGGGTTAACTATGGCTACACCTTC. The gene calls are TRBV30 and TRBJ1-2; D is unclear. Germline V gene data show CDR1 as GTSNPN and CDR2 as SVGIG (reference sequence). The V and J ends lost 3 bases and 1 base respectively, with 6 bases between them. CDR3 size: 12 residues.

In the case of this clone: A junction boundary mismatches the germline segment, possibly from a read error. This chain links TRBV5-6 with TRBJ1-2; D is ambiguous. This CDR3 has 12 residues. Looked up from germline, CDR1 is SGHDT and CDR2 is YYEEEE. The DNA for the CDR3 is TGTGCCAGCAGATTCTTCAACTCTGGCTACACCTTC. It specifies CASRFFNSGYTF.

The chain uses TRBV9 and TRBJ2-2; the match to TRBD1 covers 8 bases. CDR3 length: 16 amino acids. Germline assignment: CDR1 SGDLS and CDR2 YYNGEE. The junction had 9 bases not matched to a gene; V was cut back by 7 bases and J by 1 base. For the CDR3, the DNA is TGTGCCAGCTCCCCGGTAGACAGGGGGAACACCGGGGAGCTGTTTTTT. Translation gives CASSPVDRGNTGELFF. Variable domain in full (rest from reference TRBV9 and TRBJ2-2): DSGVTQTPKHLITATGQRVTLRCSPRSGDLSVYWYQQSLDQGLQFLIQYYNGEERAKGNILERFSAQQFPDLHSELNLSSLELGDSALYFCASSPVDRGNTGELFFGEGSRLTVL.

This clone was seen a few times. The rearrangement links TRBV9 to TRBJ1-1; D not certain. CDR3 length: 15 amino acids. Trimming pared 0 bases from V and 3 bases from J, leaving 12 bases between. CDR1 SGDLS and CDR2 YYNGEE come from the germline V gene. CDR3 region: CASSVGVGEYTEAFF. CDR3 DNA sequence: TGTGCCAGCAGCGTAGGGGTGGGAGAATACACTGAAGCTTTCTTT. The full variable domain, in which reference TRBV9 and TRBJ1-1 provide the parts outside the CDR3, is DSGVTQTPKHLITATGQRVTLRCSPRSGDLSVYWYQQSLDQGLQFLIQYYNGEERAKGNILERFSAQQFPDLHSELNLSSLELGDSALYFCASSVGVGEYTEAFFGQGTRLTVV.

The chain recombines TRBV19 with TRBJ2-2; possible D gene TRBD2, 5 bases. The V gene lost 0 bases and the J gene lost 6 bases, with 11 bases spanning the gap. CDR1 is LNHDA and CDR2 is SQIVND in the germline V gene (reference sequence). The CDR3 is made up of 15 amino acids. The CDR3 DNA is TGTGCCAGTAGTATAGATCGGGGTATCGCCGGGGAGCTGTTTTTT. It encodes CASSIDRGIAGELFF.

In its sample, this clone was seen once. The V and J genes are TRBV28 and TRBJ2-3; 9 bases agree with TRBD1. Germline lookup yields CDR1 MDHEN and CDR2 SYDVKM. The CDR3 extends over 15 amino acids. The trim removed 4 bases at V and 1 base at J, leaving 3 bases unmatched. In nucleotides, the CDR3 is TGTGCCAGCAGTTGGGACAGGGATGGCACAGATACGCAGTATTTT. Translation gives CASSWDRDGTDTQYF.

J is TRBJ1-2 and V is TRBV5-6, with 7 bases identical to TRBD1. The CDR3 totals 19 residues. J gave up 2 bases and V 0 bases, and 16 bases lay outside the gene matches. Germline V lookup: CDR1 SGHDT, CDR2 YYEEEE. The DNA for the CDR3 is TGTGCCAGCAGCTTGGGTTTTCTGAAAACACAGGGGATGAACTATGGCTACACCTTC. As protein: CASSLGFLKTQGMNYGYTF.

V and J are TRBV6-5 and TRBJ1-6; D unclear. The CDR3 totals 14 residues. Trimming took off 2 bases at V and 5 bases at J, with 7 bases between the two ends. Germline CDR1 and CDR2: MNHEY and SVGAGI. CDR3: CASSYRLNNSPLHF. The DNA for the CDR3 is TGTGCCAGCAGTTACCGTCTTAATAATTCACCCCTCCACTTT.

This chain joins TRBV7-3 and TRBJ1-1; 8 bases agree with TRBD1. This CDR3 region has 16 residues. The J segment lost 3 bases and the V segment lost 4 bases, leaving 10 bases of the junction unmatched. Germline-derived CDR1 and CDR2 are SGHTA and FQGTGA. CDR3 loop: CASSSGDRRKDTEAFF. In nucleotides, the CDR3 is TGTGCCAGCAGCTCTGGGGACAGGAGGAAGGACACTGAAGCTTTCTTT.

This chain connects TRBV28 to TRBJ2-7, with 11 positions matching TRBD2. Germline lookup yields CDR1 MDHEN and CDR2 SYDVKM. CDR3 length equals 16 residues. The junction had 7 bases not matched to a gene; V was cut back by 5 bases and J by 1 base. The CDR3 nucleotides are TGTGCCAGCAGTCCCTTCACTAGCGGGAGATCCTACGAGCAGTACTTC. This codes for CASSPFTSGRSYEQYF.

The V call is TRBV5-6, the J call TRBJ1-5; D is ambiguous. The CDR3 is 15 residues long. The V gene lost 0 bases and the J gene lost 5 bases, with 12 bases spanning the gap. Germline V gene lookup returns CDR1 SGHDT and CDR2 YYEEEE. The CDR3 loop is CASSLAGGLHQPQHF. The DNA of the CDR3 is TGTGCCAGCAGCTTGGCTGGCGGGCTTCATCAGCCCCAGCATTTT.

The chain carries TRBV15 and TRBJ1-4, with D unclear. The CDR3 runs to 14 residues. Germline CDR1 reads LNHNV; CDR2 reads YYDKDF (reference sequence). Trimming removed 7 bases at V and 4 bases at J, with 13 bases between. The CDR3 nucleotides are TGTGCCACCAAAAGAGGTGCAAATAATGAAAAACTGTTTTTT. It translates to CATKRGANNEKLFF.

In DNA, the CDR3 is TGTGCCAGCAGTCCACGACGGCCGGGGGGGACTGAAGCTTTCTTT. Translation: CASSPRRPGGTEAFF. This chain links TRBV27 with TRBJ1-1, with D possibly matching TRBD1 (5 bases). V was shortened by 5 bases and J by 5 bases, with 18 bases between the two germline ends. CDR3 length: 15 amino acids. Germline assignment: CDR1 MNHEY and CDR2 SMNVEV (reference sequence).

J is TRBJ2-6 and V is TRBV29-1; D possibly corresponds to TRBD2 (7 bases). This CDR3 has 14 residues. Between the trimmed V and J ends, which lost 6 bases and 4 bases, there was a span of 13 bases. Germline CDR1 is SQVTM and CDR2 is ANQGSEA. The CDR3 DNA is TGCAGCGTGGGAGGGGGGAGCGGGGCCAACGTCCTGACTTTC. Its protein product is CSVGGGSGANVLTF.

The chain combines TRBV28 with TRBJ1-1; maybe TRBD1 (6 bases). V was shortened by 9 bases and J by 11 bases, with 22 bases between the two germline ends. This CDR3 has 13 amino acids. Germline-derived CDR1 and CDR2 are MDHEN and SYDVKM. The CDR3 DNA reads TGTGCCAGTCGCACGGGACAACTTAAATTGGCTTTCTTT. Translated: CASRTGQLKLAFF. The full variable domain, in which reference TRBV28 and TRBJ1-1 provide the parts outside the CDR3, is DVKVTQSSRYLVKRTGEKVFLECVQDMDHENMFWYRQDPGLGLRLIYFSYDVKMKEKGDIPEGYSVSREKKERFSLILESASTNQTSMYLCASRTGQLKLAFFGQGTRLTVV.

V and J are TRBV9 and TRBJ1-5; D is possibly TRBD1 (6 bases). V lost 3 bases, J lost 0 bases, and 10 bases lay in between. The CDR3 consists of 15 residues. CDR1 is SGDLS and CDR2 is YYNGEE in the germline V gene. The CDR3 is CASSAGQFSNQPQHF. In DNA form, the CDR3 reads TGTGCCAGCAGCGCCGGACAGTTTAGCAATCAGCCCCAGCATTTT.

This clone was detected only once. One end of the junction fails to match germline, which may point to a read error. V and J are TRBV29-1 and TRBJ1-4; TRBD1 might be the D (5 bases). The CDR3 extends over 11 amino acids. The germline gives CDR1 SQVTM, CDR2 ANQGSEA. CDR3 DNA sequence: TGCAGCGTTGAAGCGTACCGGGGGGGAGGGTTT. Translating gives CSVEAYRGGGF.

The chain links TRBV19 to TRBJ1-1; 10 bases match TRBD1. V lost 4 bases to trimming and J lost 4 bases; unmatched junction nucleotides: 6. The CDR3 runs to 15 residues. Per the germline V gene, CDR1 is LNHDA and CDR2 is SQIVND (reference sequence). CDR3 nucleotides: TGTGCCAGTAGTAGACAGGGGGCGACGGGCACTGAAGCTTTCTTT. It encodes CASSRQGATGTEAFF.

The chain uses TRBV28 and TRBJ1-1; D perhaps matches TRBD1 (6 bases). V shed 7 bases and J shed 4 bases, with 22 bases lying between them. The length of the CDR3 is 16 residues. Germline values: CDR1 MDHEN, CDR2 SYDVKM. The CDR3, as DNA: TGTGCCAGCATTACGGCAGGGGTGCCATTGGGCACTGAAGCTTTCTTT. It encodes CASITAGVPLGTEAFF.

This CDR3 is CASSLGGGQGGTGELFF. For the CDR3, the DNA is TGTGCCAGCAGCCTTGGTGGGGGACAGGGGGGCACCGGGGAGCTGTTTTTT. This chain connects TRBV9 to TRBJ2-2, with 11 bases fitting TRBD1. There are 17 residues in the CDR3. J gave up 4 bases and V 4 bases, and 9 bases lay outside the gene matches. Germline values: CDR1 SGDLS, CDR2 YYNGEE.

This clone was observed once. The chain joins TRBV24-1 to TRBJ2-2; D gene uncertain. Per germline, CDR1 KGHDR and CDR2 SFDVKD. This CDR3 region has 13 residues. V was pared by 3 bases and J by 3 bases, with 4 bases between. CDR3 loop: CATSDLYTGELFF. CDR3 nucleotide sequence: TGTGCCACCAGTGATCTCTACACCGGGGAGCTGTTTTTT.

In nucleotides, the CDR3 is TGTGCCAGCAGTTTACTGGGGACAGGAGCTTACGAGCAGTACTTC. Translating it yields CASSLLGTGAYEQYF. V is TRBV28 and J is TRBJ2-7; 8 bases are a match to TRBD1. The J segment lost 4 bases and the V segment lost 2 bases, leaving 7 bases of the junction unmatched. Germline values: CDR1 MDHEN, CDR2 SYDVKM. The CDR3 is made up of 15 amino acids.

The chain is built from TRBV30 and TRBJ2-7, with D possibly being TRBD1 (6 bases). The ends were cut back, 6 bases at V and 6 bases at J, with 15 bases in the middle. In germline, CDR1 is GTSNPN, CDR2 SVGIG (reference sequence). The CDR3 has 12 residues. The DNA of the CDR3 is TGTGCCTGTCACAGGGATATCAGCGAGCAGTACTTC. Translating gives CACHRDISEQYF.

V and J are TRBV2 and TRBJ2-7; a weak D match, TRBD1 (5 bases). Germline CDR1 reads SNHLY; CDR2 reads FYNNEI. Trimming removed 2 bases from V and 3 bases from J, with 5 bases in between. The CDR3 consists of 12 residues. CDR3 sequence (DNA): TGTGCCAGCAGTGAAACAGGCTACGAGCAGTACTTC. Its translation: CASSETGYEQYF.

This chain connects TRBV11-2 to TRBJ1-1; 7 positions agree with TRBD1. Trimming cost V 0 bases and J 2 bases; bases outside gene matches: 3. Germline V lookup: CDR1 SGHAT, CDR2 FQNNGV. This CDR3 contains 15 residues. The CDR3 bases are TGTGCCAGCAGCTTAGAGACAGGGACTAACACTGAAGCTTTCTTT. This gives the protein CASSLETGTNTEAFF.